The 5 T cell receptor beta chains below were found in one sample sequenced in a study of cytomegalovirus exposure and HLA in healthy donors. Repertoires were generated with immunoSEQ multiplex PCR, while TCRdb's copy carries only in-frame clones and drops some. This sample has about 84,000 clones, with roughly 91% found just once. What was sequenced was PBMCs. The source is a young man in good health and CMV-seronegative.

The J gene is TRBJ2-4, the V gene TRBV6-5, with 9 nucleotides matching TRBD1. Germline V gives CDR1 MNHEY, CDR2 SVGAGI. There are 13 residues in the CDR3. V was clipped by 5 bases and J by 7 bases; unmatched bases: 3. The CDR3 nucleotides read TGTGCCAGCAGTCGTGACAGGGGGAACATTCAGTACTTC. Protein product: CASSRDRGNIQYF.

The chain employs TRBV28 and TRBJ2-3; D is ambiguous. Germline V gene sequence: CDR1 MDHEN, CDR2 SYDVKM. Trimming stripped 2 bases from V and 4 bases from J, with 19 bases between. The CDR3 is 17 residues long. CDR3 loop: CASSLIRQRSVADTQYF. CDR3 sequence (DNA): TGTGCCAGCAGTTTAATTCGGCAGCGAAGTGTCGCAGATACGCAGTATTTT.

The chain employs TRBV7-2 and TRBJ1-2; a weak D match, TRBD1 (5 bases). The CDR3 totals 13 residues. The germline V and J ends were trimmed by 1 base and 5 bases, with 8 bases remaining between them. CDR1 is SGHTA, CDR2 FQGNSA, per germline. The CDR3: CASSLDGQYGYTF. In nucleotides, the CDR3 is TGTGCCAGCAGCTTAGACGGACAATATGGCTACACCTTC.

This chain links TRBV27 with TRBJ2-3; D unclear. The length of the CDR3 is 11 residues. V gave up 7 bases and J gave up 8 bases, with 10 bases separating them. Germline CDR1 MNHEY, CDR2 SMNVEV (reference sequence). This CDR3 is CASTGVGTQYF. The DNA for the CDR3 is TGTGCCAGCACGGGTGTCGGTACGCAGTATTTT.

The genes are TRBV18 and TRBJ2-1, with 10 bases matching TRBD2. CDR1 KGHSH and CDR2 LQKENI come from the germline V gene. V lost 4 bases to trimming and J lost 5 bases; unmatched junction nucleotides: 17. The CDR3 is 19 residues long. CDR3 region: CASSLQLAGRGFLDNEQFF. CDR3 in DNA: TGTGCCAGCTCACTACAACTAGCGGGAAGAGGTTTTTTGGACAATGAGCAGTTCTTC.